A single sample is the source of the 13 T cell receptor beta chains below, sequenced in a study of blood T cell repertoires in COVID-19. Generated by immunoSEQ multiplex PCR, the TCRdb table keeps only in-frame clones and is missing some. The sample consists of some 97,000 clones, approximately 86% of them appearing once. Sequenced input: PBMCs or T cells enriched from blood (not recorded which). The receptors were gathered from a woman in her forties or fifties who had recovered from COVID-19.

This clone was picked up a small number of times. The rearrangement joins TRBV5-1 to TRBJ2-1; D is perhaps TRBD1 (6 bases). Germline V lookup: CDR1 SGHRS, CDR2 YFSETQ. Trimming took off 4 bases at V and 4 bases at J, with 15 bases between the two ends. This CDR3 is 15 amino acids long. In nucleotides, the CDR3 is TGCGCCAGCAGCCAGGATGGACAGCTTTACAATGAGCAGTTCTTC. Translated, it gives CASSQDGQLYNEQFF.

This clone came up once. V and J are TRBV18 and TRBJ2-7; possible D gene TRBD2, 6 bases. V was pared by 6 bases and J by 0 bases, with 15 bases between. Per germline, CDR1 KGHSH and CDR2 LQKENI. This CDR3 comprises 15 residues. The CDR3: CASSRSGTDSYEQYF. The CDR3 bases are TGTGCCAGCTCGCGGTCCGGGACTGACTCCTACGAGCAGTACTTC.

The chain joins TRBV2 to TRBJ2-7, with 9 bases aligning to TRBD2. Unmatched junction bases numbered 7, after V lost 3 bases and J lost 7 bases. The germline V gene has CDR1 SNHLY and CDR2 FYNNEI. This CDR3 is 14 amino acids long. The CDR3 nucleotides are TGTGCCAGCAGTGATTTAGCGGGAGTTCGAGAGCAGTACTTC. Amino acids: CASSDLAGVREQYF. The complete variable domain, with remaining parts taken from reference TRBV2 and TRBJ2-7, reads EPEVTQTPSHQVTQMGQEVILRCVPISNHLYFYWYRQILGQKVEFLVSFYNNEISEKSEIFDDQFSVERPDGSNFTLKIRSTKLEDSAMYFCASSDLAGVREQYFGPGTRLTVT.

Details on this clone: The DNA is omitted, as the CDR3 cannot be located on it reliably, and the CDR3 follows TCRdb's listing. The V gene is TRBV27, the J gene TRBJ2-5; the tabulated D call, TRBD2, remains unverified against the DNA. Ends included, the CDR3 has 13 residues. From germline, CDR1 is MNHEY and CDR2 SMNVEV (reference sequence). CDR3 sequence: CAVGPGIGKTQYF.

The genes are TRBV4-1 and TRBJ1-5; D not resolved. The germline V gene encodes CDR1 MGHRA and CDR2 YSYEKL. The CDR3 is 16 residues long. V lost 0 bases, J lost 1 base, and 10 bases lay in between. The CDR3 region is CASSQDNRNSNQPQHF. CDR3 bases: TGCGCCAGCAGCCAAGATAACAGAAACAGCAATCAGCCCCAGCATTTT.

The chain uses TRBV6-1 and TRBJ1-1, with D possibly being TRBD1 (6 bases). The ends were cut back, 3 bases at V and 8 bases at J, with 10 bases in the middle. This CDR3 spans 12 amino acids. Germline V lookup: CDR1 MNHNS, CDR2 SASEGT. The CDR3 is CASSDTGWEAFF. DNA of the CDR3: TGTGCCAGCAGTGATACAGGGTGGGAAGCTTTCTTT.

The CDR3, as DNA: TGTGCCAGCAGTTTAGTCGGGGTTGGGTCACCCCTCCACTTT. It is translated as CASSLVGVGSPLHF. The chain joins TRBV27 to TRBJ1-6; no clear D. Trimming took 2 bases from V and 10 from J, leaving 12 bases between them. Germline lookup yields CDR1 MNHEY and CDR2 SMNVEV (reference sequence). This CDR3 has 14 residues.

The gene calls are TRBV5-1 and TRBJ2-5; 11 positions match TRBD1. CDR1 is SGHRS, CDR2 YFSETQ, per germline. The CDR3 has 16 residues. With 0 bases clipped from V and 5 bases from J, the junction kept 6 bases outside the gene matches. The CDR3: CASSLGTGGFEETQYF. CDR3 DNA: TGCGCCAGCAGCTTGGGGACAGGGGGCTTTGAGGAGACCCAGTACTTC.

The chain carries TRBV6-5 and TRBJ1-4; possible D gene TRBD1, 5 bases. V lost 10 bases to trimming and J lost 0 bases, with 15 bases between them. Germline loops: CDR1 MNHEY, CDR2 SVGAGI. The CDR3 covers 15 residues. The CDR3 loop is CATGGLRATNEKLFF. The CDR3 DNA reads as TGTGCCACGGGGGGACTTCGTGCAACTAATGAAAAACTGTTTTTT.

DNA of the CDR3: TGCAGCGTACACAGGGGACGCACAGATACGCAGTATTTT. This codes for CSVHRGRTDTQYF. The chain carries TRBV29-1 and TRBJ2-3; TRBD1 aligns across 7 bases. CDR1 is SQVTM, CDR2 ANQGSEA, per germline. This CDR3 has 13 residues. After removal of 6 bases from V and 1 base from J, the junction contained 4 bases not matched to a gene.

The rearrangement uses TRBV7-9 and TRBJ2-3; 8 positions agree with TRBD2. The CDR3 totals 13 residues. Unmatched junction bases numbered 3, after V lost 7 bases and J lost 3 bases. Germline values: CDR1 SEHNR, CDR2 FQNEAQ (reference sequence). DNA of the CDR3: TGTGCCAGCAAGAGCGGGAGTACAGATACGCAGTATTTT. This codes for CASKSGSTDTQYF.

V gene TRBV3-1 (or the pseudogene TRBV3-2) combines with J gene TRBJ1-6, with D possibly matching TRBD1 (6 bases). This CDR3 contains 14 residues. In germline, CDR1 is LGHDT, CDR2 YNNKEL (reference sequence). V was clipped by 4 bases and J by 7 bases, with 11 bases between them. The CDR3 spells CASSLWGRNSPLHF. The CDR3 DNA reads TGTGCCAGCAGCCTGTGGGGGCGGAATTCACCCCTCCACTTT.

This sequence joins TRBV6-4 and TRBJ1-2, with 7 bases identical to TRBD1. Germline trimming cut 4 bases from V and 8 bases from J; bases unmatched to any gene: 4. From germline, CDR1 is MRHNA and CDR2 SNTAGT. The length of the CDR3 is 12 residues. CDR3 nucleotide sequence: TGTGCCAGCAGTGCGGCAGGGGGAGGCTACACCTTC. Translated: CASSAAGGGYTF.